The rows below give T cell receptor beta chains drawn from one sample of a study of blood T cell repertoires in COVID-19. Some clones are missing from TCRdb's copy, which holds only in-frame ones; the method was immunoSEQ multiplex PCR. This sample has about 180,000 clones, with 80% found just once. Material for sequencing was PBMCs or T cells enriched from blood (not recorded which). Source of these receptors: a man in his 60s who had been exposed to COVID-19. Each CDR3 is given with its conserved first and last residue. A D gene is named only where the DNA matches it firmly. Not every row has a clone size; where given, it reads once, few, many or a size class.

j_gene: TRBJ1-5
v_gene: TRBV28
d_gene: NA
abundance: NA
CDR3nt: TGTGCCAGCATTCGAAGCGGGGTCAATCAGCCCCAGCATTTT
CDR3aa: CASIRSGVNQPQHF

j_gene: TRBJ1-5
v_gene: TRBV2
d_gene: NA
abundance: NA
CDR3nt: TGTGCCAGCCGGGGGGACAATCAGCCCCAGCATTTT
CDR3aa: CASRGDNQPQHF

j_gene: TRBJ1-2
v_gene: TRBV3-1/TRBV3-2
d_gene: NA
abundance: NA
CDR3nt: TGTGCCAGCAGCCTCCGACAGGATCATGGCTACACCTTC
CDR3aa: CASSLRQDHGYTF

j_gene: TRBJ2-7
v_gene: TRBV18
d_gene: TRBD2
abundance: NA
CDR3nt: TGTGCCAGCTCACCGAGGACTAGCGGGATAGCTTACGAGCAGTACTTC
CDR3aa: CASSPRTSGIAYEQYF

j_gene: TRBJ1-1
v_gene: TRBV11-2
d_gene: NA
abundance: NA
CDR3nt: TGTGCCAGCAGCTTAGGAGGGCACACACGGATCACTGAAGCTTTCTTT
CDR3aa: CASSLGGHTRITEAFF

j_gene: TRBJ1-1
v_gene: TRBV20-1
d_gene: TRBD1
abundance: NA
CDR3nt: TGCAGTGCTAGTATGGGACAGGGCAGAACTGAAGCTTTCTTT
CDR3aa: CSASMGQGRTEAFF

j_gene: TRBJ1-1
v_gene: TRBV11-2
d_gene: TRBD1
abundance: NA
CDR3nt: TGTGCCAGCAGCGGCGACAGGGTTACGGAGGCTTTCTTT
CDR3aa: CASSGDRVTEAFF

j_gene: TRBJ2-3
v_gene: TRBV27
d_gene: NA
abundance: once
CDR3nt: TGTGCCAGCAGTTTGCAGACAGGCCAGTCCGTTACGCAGTATTTT
CDR3aa: CASSLQTGQSVTQYF

j_gene: TRBJ2-7
v_gene: TRBV5-4
d_gene: TRBD1
abundance: NA
CDR3nt: TGTGCCAGCACCCCCGACGGGACAGGGTTTCCCTACGAGCAGTACTTC
CDR3aa: CASTPDGTGFPYEQYF

j_gene: TRBJ1-2
v_gene: TRBV7-9
d_gene: NA
abundance: NA
CDR3nt: TGTGCCAGCAGCCAAGCCCAGGGAGGTGGCTATGGCTACACCTTC
CDR3aa: CASSQAQGGGYGYTF

j_gene: TRBJ2-3
v_gene: TRBV18
d_gene: NA
abundance: NA
CDR3nt: TGTGCCAGCTCACCCCCCGTTGGTCCCGCGGGAGATACGCAGTATTTT
CDR3aa: CASSPPVGPAGDTQYF

j_gene: TRBJ2-1
v_gene: TRBV5-6
d_gene: NA
abundance: NA
CDR3nt: TGTGCCAGCAGCTTGGGAGCTACCTCCTACAATGAGCAGTTCTTC
CDR3aa: CASSLGATSYNEQFF

j_gene: TRBJ1-1
v_gene: TRBV5-1
d_gene: NA
abundance: few
CDR3nt: TGCGCCAGCAACTTCGACGGAGGGAACACTGAAGCTTTCTTT
CDR3aa: CASNFDGGNTEAFF

j_gene: TRBJ1-2
v_gene: TRBV7-9
d_gene: TRBD1
abundance: NA
CDR3nt: TGTGCCAGCAGGCCCGGGCAGGGGGGCGTCTACACCTTC
CDR3aa: CASRPGQGGVYTF

j_gene: TRBJ1-6
v_gene: TRBV20-1
d_gene: TRBD1
abundance: NA
CDR3nt: TGCAGTGCGGACAGGGGCTCACCCCTCCACTTT
CDR3aa: CSADRGSPLHF

j_gene: TRBJ2-2
v_gene: TRBV7-6
d_gene: NA
abundance: NA
CDR3nt: TGTGCCAGCAGACCAACGGACTCGAGCCCCGGGGAGCTGTTTTTT
CDR3aa: CASRPTDSSPGELFF

j_gene: TRBJ2-6
v_gene: TRBV2
d_gene: TRBD1
abundance: NA
CDR3nt: TGTGCCAGCAGAGATGGGACAGGCTTATTCTCTGGGGCCAACGTCCTGACTTTC
CDR3aa: CASRDGTGLFSGANVLTF

j_gene: TRBJ2-2
v_gene: TRBV2
d_gene: NA
abundance: NA
CDR3nt: TGTGCCAGTACCCGAGGCTACACCGGGGAGCTGTTTTTT
CDR3aa: CASTRGYTGELFF

j_gene: TRBJ1-1
v_gene: TRBV29-1
d_gene: TRBD1
abundance: NA
CDR3nt: TGCAGCCCCCTGGACAGGGGGAACACTGAAGCTTTCTTT
CDR3aa: CSPLDRGNTEAFF

j_gene: TRBJ1-1
v_gene: TRBV10-3
d_gene: TRBD1
abundance: once
CDR3nt: TGTGCCATCAGACAGGACAGGGAAGGCACTGAAGCTTTCTTT
CDR3aa: CAIRQDREGTEAFF

j_gene: TRBJ2-7
v_gene: TRBV6-5
d_gene: TRBD2
abundance: NA
CDR3nt: TGTGCCAGCAGTCCACAGCGGGGGACCTACGAGCAGTACTTC
CDR3aa: CASSPQRGTYEQYF

j_gene: TRBJ2-7
v_gene: TRBV11-3
d_gene: NA
abundance: NA
CDR3nt: TGTGCCAGCAGCTTAGATAGCTACGAGCAGTACTTC
CDR3aa: CASSLDSYEQYF

j_gene: TRBJ2-3
v_gene: TRBV14
d_gene: TRBD2
abundance: NA
CDR3nt: TGTGCCAGCAGCCAAGCGCTTAGCGGGGCTCAAGATACGCAGTATTTT
CDR3aa: CASSQALSGAQDTQYF

j_gene: TRBJ2-1
v_gene: TRBV10-3
d_gene: NA
abundance: NA
CDR3nt: TGTGCCATCAGTGACCCAAACAATGAGCAGTTCTTC
CDR3aa: CAISDPNNEQFF

j_gene: TRBJ2-7
v_gene: TRBV29-1
d_gene: NA
abundance: NA
CDR3nt: TGCAGCGTTGGCGCGGGCTCCTACGAGCAGTACTTC
CDR3aa: CSVGAGSYEQYF

j_gene: TRBJ1-2
v_gene: TRBV6-1
d_gene: TRBD1
abundance: NA
CDR3nt: TGTGCCAGCAGTGTGGCCCGAACCGGGACAGCTCATGGCTACACCTTC
CDR3aa: CASSVARTGTAHGYTF

j_gene: TRBJ1-2
v_gene: TRBV7-9
d_gene: NA
abundance: NA
CDR3nt: TGTGCCAGCAGCCCCCGCGACACCCGCTACACCTTC
CDR3aa: CASSPRDTRYTF

j_gene: TRBJ1-5
v_gene: TRBV9
d_gene: NA
abundance: NA
CDR3nt: TGTGCCAGCAGCGTAGCAAGCAATCAGCCCCAGCATTTT
CDR3aa: CASSVASNQPQHF

j_gene: TRBJ1-1
v_gene: TRBV19
d_gene: TRBD1
abundance: NA
CDR3nt: TGTGCCAGTAGTATTAGGACAGGGGGCTACACTGAAGCTTTCTTT
CDR3aa: CASSIRTGGYTEAFF

j_gene: TRBJ2-7
v_gene: TRBV4-1
d_gene: NA
abundance: NA
CDR3nt: TGCGCCAGCAGCCAAGGCAGATACTACGAGCAGTACTTC
CDR3aa: CASSQGRYYEQYF

j_gene: TRBJ1-4
v_gene: TRBV15
d_gene: TRBD1
abundance: NA
CDR3nt: TGTGCCACCAGCGAAAACGGGGACAGGGATGAAAAACTGTTTTTT
CDR3aa: CATSENGDRDEKLFF

j_gene: TRBJ1-1
v_gene: TRBV12-3/TRBV12-4
d_gene: TRBD1
abundance: NA
CDR3nt: TGTGCCAGCAGTTCGACAGGGAGGACTGAAGCTTTCTTT
CDR3aa: CASSSTGRTEAFF

j_gene: TRBJ1-1
v_gene: TRBV5-1
d_gene: TRBD1
abundance: NA
CDR3nt: TGCGCCAGCAGCTGGGGACAGGGGATGAACACTGAAGCTTTCTTT
CDR3aa: CASSWGQGMNTEAFF

j_gene: TRBJ2-2
v_gene: TRBV21-1
d_gene: NA
abundance: few
CDR3nt: TGTGCCAGCAGCAAAGGGGGGCAACAGAACAACACCGGGGAGCTGTTTTTT
CDR3aa: CASSKGGQQNNTGELFF

j_gene: TRBJ2-7
v_gene: TRBV28
d_gene: TRBD1
abundance: NA
CDR3nt: TGTGCCACCCATCCGCCTGGACAGGGCTACGAGCAGTACTTC
CDR3aa: CATHPPGQGYEQYF

j_gene: TRBJ2-1
v_gene: TRBV5-6
d_gene: TRBD1
abundance: NA
CDR3nt: TGTGCCAGCGGAGGAACAGGGGCGGCGAGCAATGAGCAGTTCTTC
CDR3aa: CASGGTGAASNEQFF